This is a list of T cell receptor beta chains from one sample in a study of CD8+ T cells in alopecia areata. Assay: immunoSEQ multiplex PCR; the TCRdb copy retains only in-frame clones and omits some. The table shows roughly 200,000 clones, with roughly 59% occurring only once. Sequencing used CD4+ T cells sorted from blood, obtained at week 0. The origin of the receptors is a human donor with alopecia areata. Both conserved end residues are trimmed from each CDR3. Fields, in order: D gene, V gene, clone size, J gene, CDR3 protein. D genes are given only for firm matches. The size field is filled for only some rows; it gives once, few, many or a size class.

-	TRBV30	-	TRBJ1-6	AWSKREGSYNSPLH
-	TRBV6-5	-	TRBJ2-3	ASSYSETSTDTQY
TRBD1	TRBV29-1	few	TRBJ2-7	SYRDRTSYEQY
TRBD1	TRBV5-1	-	TRBJ2-6	ASSIGQGSPNVLT
-	TRBV25-1	-	TRBJ2-7	ASSDLGVSYEQY
TRBD1	TRBV29-1	-	TRBJ2-1	SVSGQGYGNEQF
TRBD1	TRBV9	-	TRBJ2-5	ASSGGDRGAETQY
-	TRBV6-5	-	TRBJ2-4	ASSYEWATAKNIQY
TRBD2	TRBV9	few	TRBJ2-3	ASSVALAGAEFTQY
-	TRBV4-3	-	TRBJ2-7	ASSQDSKAQQY
TRBD2	TRBV19	-	TRBJ2-5	ASKERGGQETQY
-	TRBV9	-	TRBJ2-7	ASSVGGSSEQY
-	TRBV30	-	TRBJ1-2	AWSTGFNYGYT
-	TRBV19	-	TRBJ1-1	ASSMVGRNTEAF
-	TRBV6-6	-	TRBJ1-1	ASSYGEAF
TRBD2	TRBV28	once	TRBJ2-1	ASTFPTSGGYNEQF
-	TRBV29-1	-	TRBJ1-2	SVIGVAGGDYGYT
TRBD1	TRBV25-1	-	TRBJ2-5	ASTGGDQETQY
TRBD2	TRBV27	-	TRBJ2-6	ASSSHLRGAGANVLT
-	TRBV6-6	few	TRBJ1-1	ASRGGRGAGAF
TRBD1	TRBV9	-	TRBJ1-5	ASSKGQGTDQPQH
-	TRBV5-1	-	TRBJ1-6	ASSFQDHSNNSPLH
TRBD1	TRBV29-1	-	TRBJ1-1	SISTPGGTEAF
-	TRBV27	few	TRBJ2-3	ASRSPGYTQY
-	TRBV11-2	few	TRBJ2-1	ASSLDQGNEQF
TRBD2	TRBV29-1	-	TRBJ2-6	SVELAGVPGANVLT
TRBD2	TRBV30	-	TRBJ2-1	ALQGLAGEQF
-	TRBV27	few	TRBJ1-2	ASRLGRDYGYT
-	TRBV4-3	once	TRBJ1-2	ASSQEGPRPARSYT
-	TRBV18	-	TRBJ2-7	ASSSINYEQY
TRBD2	TRBV9	-	TRBJ2-1	ASSVAGTSGGNNEQF
-	TRBV5-6	-	TRBJ1-2	ASSLETEDT
-	TRBV19	-	TRBJ1-1	ASSIDTGNTEAF
-	TRBV28	-	TRBJ2-7	ASSLEMSVYEQY
-	TRBV29-1	-	TRBJ2-7	SVEVQEKGEQY
-	TRBV29-1	-	TRBJ2-4	SVVGLAKNIQY
TRBD1	TRBV30	-	TRBJ2-5	AWGQGFQETQY
TRBD2	TRBV19	-	TRBJ2-1	ASSMASGVGDEQF
-	TRBV7-2	-	TRBJ1-5	ASSLVAGSNQPQH
-	TRBV11-3	-	TRBJ2-7	ASSFVSSSGGEQY
TRBD1	TRBV7-2	-	TRBJ2-7	ASSLRQGFHGDEQY
-	TRBV6-1	-	TRBJ2-4	ASSAGTQRNIQY
-	TRBV20-1	-	TRBJ2-1	SARRYNEQF
-	TRBV20-1	-	TRBJ2-1	SAGRSNEQF
TRBD1	TRBV4-3	-	TRBJ1-6	ASSQGQGLAPLH